The sequence of this T cell receptor beta chain was determined in a study of T cells in Graves' hyperthyroidism and ophthalmopathy. Worth noting for this clonotype: Its target is not known.

General study points: Researchers report that a 13 V-J model separated ophthalmopathy from stable hyperthyroidism.

TCR beta CDR3 region amplification was performed from RNA transcripts. First-round RT-PCR of the TCR CDR3 relied on the HTBI primer set. TCRdb redid the calling of the multiplex PCR reads with MiXCR, one entry per CDR3 protein. This table has some 460,000 distinct CDR3 sequences, approximately 14% appearing once. Graves' hyperthyroidism qualified as stable when ophthalmopathy did not progress within 18 months. With a duration under 2 months, the hyperthyroidism was newly diagnosed in patients aged 18 to 65. Diagnoses were established using clinical symptoms, serum thyroxine and TRAb, thyroid ultrasound and orbital computed tomography. CDR3 size: 15 residues. V was clipped by 0 bases and J by 9 bases, with 13 bases between them. Germline CDR1 reads SGHNT; CDR2 reads YYREEE (reference sequence).

The sequenced material came from blood. V gene TRBV5-4 combines with J gene TRBJ1-6, with a tentative D call TRBD1 (6 bases). This clonotype was sampled from a woman aged 18 to 35 with Graves' hyperthyroidism. CDR3 region: CASSLAGRGGSPLHF. Here the CDR3 DNA reads TGTGCCAGCAGCTTGGCGGGCAGGGGAGGTTCACCCCTCCACTTT.